The source of this T cell receptor beta chain is a study of blood T cell repertoires in COVID-19 (dated by TCRdb to about 2020). A note on the overall study: Samples covering the acute and convalescent phases of COVID-19 were provided by collaborators in the United States, Italy and Spain. The prospective study material was composed of cDNA or gDNA derived from T cells, B-cell-depleted T cells, or PBMCs. The dataset comprised deeply sampled blood TCRbeta repertoires from subjects exposed to, actively infected with, or recovered from COVID-19. The repertoires were released in a freely available public database intended as a resource for research on the immune response to SARS-CoV-2. The samples were drawn from two sources: the first 160 participants of the ongoing ImmuneRACE study, and 1,200 or so subjects contributed by 6 global collaborators. Sample metadata almost always included a de-identified subject ID, COVID-19 status, age in years and sex. HLA class I and class II types, where available, came from metadata supplied by the sample provider rather than from assay-based typing.

TCRbeta CDR3 regions were amplified from genomic DNA by means of the immunoSEQ Assay, a bias-controlled multiplex PCR. In the original analysis: The number of nucleated cells in each sample was estimated from the amplification of reference gene primers within the assay. To quantify the absolute abundance of each unique TCRbeta CDR3 rearrangement, sequence reads were collapsed and filtered. For each sample, productive Simpson clonality was calculated as the square root of Simpson's diversity index across productive rearrangements. Sourced from immuneACCESS, this table was stored by TCRdb with only in-frame sequences that have V and J called. A share of the clones is absent; for the studies checked, an unresolved V gene accounts for under half, and the remainder has no known explanation. Clonal size and the V and J genes are those of that table, whereas D and trimming came from the DNA. This sample comprises 250,000 to 300,000 clones, over 75% of them detected only once. Of the sample, 0.75% to 1% is held by the ten largest clones.

The full study reports these points: How much clinical and demographic metadata was included differed by source and by participant, and the metadata was provided uncurated.

Participants in the prospective study were enrolled through a virtual design, were aged about 18 to 90 years, and lived in fewer than 30 United States geographic areas. To assign participants to cohorts, the prospective study relied on clinical history that participants themselves reported in a screening survey and a study questionnaire. For ImmuneRACE Cohort 3, a participant was defined as recovered based on two consecutive negative NP/OP PCR tests, clearance by a healthcare professional, or resolution of symptoms. In the prospective study, whole blood, serum and a nasopharyngeal or oropharyngeal swab were collected from each participant by mobile phlebotomists. Prospective study participants could optionally give additional blood draws and questionnaires over an approximately two-month period. Before DNA extraction, blood samples from the prospective study were shipped at room temperature or frozen.

This clone appeared a few times. Its antigen target is currently unknown. No base quality information exists; no much larger clone differs at one position. The sequence was collected from a woman aged 25-40 years who had recovered from COVID-19. Material: PBMCs or T cells enriched from blood (not recorded which).

The nucleotide sequence is given as TGTGCCTGGAGTAGGGGATCAAGGATGGTTGACGAGCAGTACTTC. Protein translation: CAWSRGSRMVDEQYF. The rearrangement joined TRBV30 to TRBJ2-7; TRBD1 might be the D gene, on 5 matching bases. V lost 2 bases and J lost 5 bases; the stretch between them is 19 bases long. Measured from the cysteine to the phenylalanine, the CDR3 is 15 residues long. The only DNA kept is the CDR3, 45 bases in frame from the first base. As encoded in the germline V gene (reference sequence), CDR1 is GTSNPN while CDR2 is SVGIG.